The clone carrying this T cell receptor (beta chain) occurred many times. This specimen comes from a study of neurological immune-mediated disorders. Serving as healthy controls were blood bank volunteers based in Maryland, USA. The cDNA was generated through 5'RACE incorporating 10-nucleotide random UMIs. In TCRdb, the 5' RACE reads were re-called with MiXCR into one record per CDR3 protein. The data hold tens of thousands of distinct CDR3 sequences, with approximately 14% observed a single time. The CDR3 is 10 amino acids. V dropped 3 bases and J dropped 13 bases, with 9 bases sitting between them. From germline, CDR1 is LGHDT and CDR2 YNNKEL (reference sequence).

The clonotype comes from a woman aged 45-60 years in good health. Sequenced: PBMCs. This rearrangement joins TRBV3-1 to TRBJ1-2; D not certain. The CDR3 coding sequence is TGTGCCAGCAGCCACCTAGTAGGCACCTTC. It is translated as CASSHLVGTF. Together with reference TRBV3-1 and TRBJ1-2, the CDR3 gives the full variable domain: DTAVSQTPKYLVTQMGNDKSIKCEQNLGHDTMYWYKQDSKKFLKIMFSYNNKELIINETVPNRFSPKSPDKAHLNLHINSLELGDSAVYFCASSHLVGTFGSGTRLTVV.